This TCR beta chain was sequenced for a study of cytomegalovirus exposure and HLA in healthy donors. Study-level information: Of the donors genotyped, 300 to 500 in all, about 82% fell in the Caucasian-associated ancestry cluster.

Points from the study as a whole: Later analysis identified a missense DCLRE1C variant that was linked to TCR beta V- and J-gene trimming. Later on, an analysis found that several of the most significant clusters appeared to be linked to common viral pathogens, which included parvovirus B19.

CDR1 is SGHNT, CDR2 YENEEA, per germline. The CDR3 covers 14 residues. V shed 1 base, J shed 8 bases, and the junction held 4 bases outside the gene matches. A word on this clone: The antigen remains undetermined.

The study ran its PCR with 60 Vbeta and 13 Jbeta primers. Some clones are missing from TCRdb's copy, which holds only in-frame ones; the method was immunoSEQ multiplex PCR. The repertoire has 95,000 to 100,000 clones, about four fifths of them found once; the top ten carry 1.5% to 2%. Healthy bone marrow donors made up the cohort. The chain has TRBV11-3 and TRBJ2-1; TRBD2 matches at 8 bases. The source is a woman in her thirties or forties in good health and CMV-seronegative. The sequenced sample consisted of PBMCs. CDR3 sequence: CASSLAGGEHEQFF. CDR3 bases: TGTGCCAGCAGCTTAGCCGGGGGGGAACATGAGCAGTTCTTC.